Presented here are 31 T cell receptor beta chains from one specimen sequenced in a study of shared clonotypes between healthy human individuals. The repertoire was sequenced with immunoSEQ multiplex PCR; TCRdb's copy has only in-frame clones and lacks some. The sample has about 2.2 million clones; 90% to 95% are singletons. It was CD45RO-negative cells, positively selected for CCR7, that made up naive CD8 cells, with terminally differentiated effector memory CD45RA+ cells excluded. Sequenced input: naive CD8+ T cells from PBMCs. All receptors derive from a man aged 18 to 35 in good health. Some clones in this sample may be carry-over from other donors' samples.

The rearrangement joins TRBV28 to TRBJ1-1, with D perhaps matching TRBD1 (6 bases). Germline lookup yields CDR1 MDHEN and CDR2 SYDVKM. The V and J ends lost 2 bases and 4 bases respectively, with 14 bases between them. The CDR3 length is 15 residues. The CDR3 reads CASSLVAGVGTEAFF. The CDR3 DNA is TGTGCCAGCAGTTTAGTGGCAGGGGTAGGCACTGAAGCTTTCTTT.

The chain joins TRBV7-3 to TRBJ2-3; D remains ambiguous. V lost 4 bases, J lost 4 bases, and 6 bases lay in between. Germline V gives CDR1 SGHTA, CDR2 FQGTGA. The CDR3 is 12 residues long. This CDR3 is CASSYPADTQYF. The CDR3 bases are TGTGCCAGCAGCTACCCTGCAGATACGCAGTATTTT. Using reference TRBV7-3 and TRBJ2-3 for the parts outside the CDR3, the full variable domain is GAGVSQTPSNKVTEKGKYVELRCDPISGHTALYWYRQSLGQGPEFLIYFQGTGAADDSGLPNDRFFAVRPEGSVSTLKIQRTERGDSAVYLCASSYPADTQYFGPGTRLTVL.

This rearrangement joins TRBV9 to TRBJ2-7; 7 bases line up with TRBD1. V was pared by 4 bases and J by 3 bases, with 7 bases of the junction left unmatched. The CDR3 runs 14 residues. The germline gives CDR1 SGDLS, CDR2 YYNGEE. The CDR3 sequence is CASSYGQENYEQYF. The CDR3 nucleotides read TGTGCCAGCAGCTACGGACAGGAAAACTACGAGCAGTACTTC.

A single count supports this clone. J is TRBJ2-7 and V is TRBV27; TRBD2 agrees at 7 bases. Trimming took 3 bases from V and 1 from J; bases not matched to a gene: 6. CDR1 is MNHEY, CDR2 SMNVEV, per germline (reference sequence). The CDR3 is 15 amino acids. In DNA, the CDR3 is TGTGCCAGCAGTTTTGGGGGAGGGCCGTCCTACGAGCAGTACTTC. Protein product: CASSFGGGPSYEQYF.

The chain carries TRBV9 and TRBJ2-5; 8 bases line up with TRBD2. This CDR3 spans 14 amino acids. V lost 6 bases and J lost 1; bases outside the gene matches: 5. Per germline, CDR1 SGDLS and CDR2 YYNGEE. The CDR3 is CASNAGGPQETQYF. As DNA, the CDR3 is TGTGCCAGCAATGCGGGGGGACCCCAAGAGACCCAGTACTTC.

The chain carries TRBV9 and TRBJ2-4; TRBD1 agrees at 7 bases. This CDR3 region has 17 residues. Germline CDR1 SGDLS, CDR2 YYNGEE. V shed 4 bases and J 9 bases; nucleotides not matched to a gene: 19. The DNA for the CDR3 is TGTGCCAGCAGCCCCCACCCAAATCTGGGACAGCAACTCATTCAGTACTTC. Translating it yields CASSPHPNLGQQLIQYF.

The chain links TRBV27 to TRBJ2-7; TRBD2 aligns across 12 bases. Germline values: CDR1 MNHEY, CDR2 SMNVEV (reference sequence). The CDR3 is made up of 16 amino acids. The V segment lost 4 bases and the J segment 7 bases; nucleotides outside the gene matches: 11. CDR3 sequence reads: CASSSTLAGGPGEQYF. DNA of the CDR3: TGTGCCAGCAGTTCGACGCTAGCGGGAGGGCCGGGGGAGCAGTACTTC.

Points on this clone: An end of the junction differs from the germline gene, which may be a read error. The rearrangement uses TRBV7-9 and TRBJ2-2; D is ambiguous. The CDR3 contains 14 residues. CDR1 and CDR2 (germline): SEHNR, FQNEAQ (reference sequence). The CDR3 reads CASSQAPNTGELFF. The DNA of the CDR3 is TGTGCCAGCAGTCAGGCGCCGAATACCGGGGAGCTGTTTTTT.

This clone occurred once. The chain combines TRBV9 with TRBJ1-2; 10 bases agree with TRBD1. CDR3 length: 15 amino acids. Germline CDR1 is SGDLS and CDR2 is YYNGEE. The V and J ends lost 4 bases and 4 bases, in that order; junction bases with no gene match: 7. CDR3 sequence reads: CASSFRDRGGYGYTF. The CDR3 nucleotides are TGTGCCAGCAGCTTCCGGGACAGGGGCGGCTATGGCTACACCTTC.

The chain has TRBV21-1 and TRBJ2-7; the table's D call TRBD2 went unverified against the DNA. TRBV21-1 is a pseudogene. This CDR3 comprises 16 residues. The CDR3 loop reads CASSTPGGRSSYEQYF. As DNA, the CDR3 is TGTGCCAGCAGCACTCCCGGGGGACGGAGCTCCTACGAGCAGTACTTC.

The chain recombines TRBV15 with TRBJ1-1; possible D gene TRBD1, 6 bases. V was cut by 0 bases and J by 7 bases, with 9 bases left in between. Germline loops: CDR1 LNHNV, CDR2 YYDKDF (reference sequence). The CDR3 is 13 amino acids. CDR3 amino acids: CATSRDHRDEAFF. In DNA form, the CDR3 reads TGTGCCACCAGCAGAGATCACAGGGATGAAGCTTTCTTT.

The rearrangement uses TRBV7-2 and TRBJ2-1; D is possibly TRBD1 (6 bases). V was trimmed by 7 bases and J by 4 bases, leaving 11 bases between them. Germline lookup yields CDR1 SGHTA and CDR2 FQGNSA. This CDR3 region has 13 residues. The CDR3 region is CASTWTAYNEQFF. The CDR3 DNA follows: TGTGCCAGCACGTGGACAGCTTACAATGAGCAGTTCTTC. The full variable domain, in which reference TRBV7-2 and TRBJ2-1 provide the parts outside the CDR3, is GAGVSQSPSNKVTEKGKDVELRCDPISGHTALYWYRQSLGQGLEFLIYFQGNSAPDKSGLPSDRFSAERTGGSVSTLTIQRTQQEDSAVYLCASTWTAYNEQFFGPGTRLTVL.

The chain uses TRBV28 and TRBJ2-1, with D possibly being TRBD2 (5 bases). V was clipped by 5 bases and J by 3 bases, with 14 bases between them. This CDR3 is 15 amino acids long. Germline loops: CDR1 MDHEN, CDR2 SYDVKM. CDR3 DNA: TGTGCCAGCAGTCCCCCGGGGTGGGACTACAATGAGCAGTTCTTC. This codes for CASSPPGWDYNEQFF.

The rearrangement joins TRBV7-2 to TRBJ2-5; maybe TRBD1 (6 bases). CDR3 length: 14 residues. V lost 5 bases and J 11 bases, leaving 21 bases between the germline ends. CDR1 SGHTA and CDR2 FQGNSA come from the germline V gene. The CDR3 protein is CASSLPDRFGEQYF. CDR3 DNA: TGTGCCAGCAGCCTACCCGACAGGTTCGGGGAGCAGTACTTC.

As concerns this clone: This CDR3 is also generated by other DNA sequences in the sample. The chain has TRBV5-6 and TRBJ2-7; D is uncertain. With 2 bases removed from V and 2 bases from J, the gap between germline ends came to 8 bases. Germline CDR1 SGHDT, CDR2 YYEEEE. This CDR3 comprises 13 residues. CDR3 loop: CASSFGTTYEQYF. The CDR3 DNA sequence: TGTGCCAGCAGCTTTGGCACCACCTACGAGCAGTACTTC.

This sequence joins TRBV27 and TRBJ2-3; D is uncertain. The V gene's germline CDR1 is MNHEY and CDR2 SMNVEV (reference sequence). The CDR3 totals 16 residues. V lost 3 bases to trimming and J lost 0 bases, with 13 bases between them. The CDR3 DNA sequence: TGTGCCAGCAGTTTTGGTGTCGTACCAAGCACAGATACGCAGTATTTT. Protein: CASSFGVVPSTDTQYF.

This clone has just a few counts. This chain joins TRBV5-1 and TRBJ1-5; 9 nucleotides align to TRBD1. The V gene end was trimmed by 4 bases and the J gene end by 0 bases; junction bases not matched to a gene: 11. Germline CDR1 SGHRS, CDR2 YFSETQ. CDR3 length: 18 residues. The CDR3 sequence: CASSPGGTGLISNQPQHF. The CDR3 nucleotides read TGCGCCAGCAGCCCGGGCGGGACAGGGCTGATTAGCAATCAGCCCCAGCATTTT. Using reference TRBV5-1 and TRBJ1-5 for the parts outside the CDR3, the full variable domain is KAGVTQTPRYLIKTRGQQVTLSCSPISGHRSVSWYQQTPGQGLQFLFEYFSETQRNKGNFPGRFSGRQFSNSRSEMNVSTLELGDSALYLCASSPGGTGLISNQPQHFGDGTRLSIL.

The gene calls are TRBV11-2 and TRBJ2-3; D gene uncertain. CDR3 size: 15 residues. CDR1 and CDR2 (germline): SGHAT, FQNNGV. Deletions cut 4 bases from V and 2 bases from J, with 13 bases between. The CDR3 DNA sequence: TGTGCCAGCAGCTCAACAGAAGCCTACACAGATACGCAGTATTTT. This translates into CASSSTEAYTDTQYF.

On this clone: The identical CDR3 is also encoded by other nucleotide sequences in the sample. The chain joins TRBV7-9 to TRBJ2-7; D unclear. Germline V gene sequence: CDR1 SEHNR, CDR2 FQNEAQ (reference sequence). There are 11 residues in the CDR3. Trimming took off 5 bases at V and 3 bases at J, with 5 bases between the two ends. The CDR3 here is CASSSNYEQYF. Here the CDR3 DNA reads TGTGCCAGCAGCAGCAACTACGAGCAGTACTTC.

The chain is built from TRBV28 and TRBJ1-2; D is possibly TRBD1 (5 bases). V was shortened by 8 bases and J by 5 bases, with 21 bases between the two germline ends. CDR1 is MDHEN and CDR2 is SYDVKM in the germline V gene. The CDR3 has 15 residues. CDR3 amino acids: CASLGQGERRYGYTF. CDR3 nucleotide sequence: TGTGCCAGCTTGGGGCAGGGTGAACGGAGGTATGGCTACACCTTC.

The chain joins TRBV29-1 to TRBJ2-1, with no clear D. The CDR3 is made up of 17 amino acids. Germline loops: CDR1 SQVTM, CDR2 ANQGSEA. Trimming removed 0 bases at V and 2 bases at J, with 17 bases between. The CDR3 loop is CSVEDPSQLPPYNEQFF. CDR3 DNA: TGCAGCGTTGAAGACCCCTCACAGCTACCCCCCTACAATGAGCAGTTCTTC.

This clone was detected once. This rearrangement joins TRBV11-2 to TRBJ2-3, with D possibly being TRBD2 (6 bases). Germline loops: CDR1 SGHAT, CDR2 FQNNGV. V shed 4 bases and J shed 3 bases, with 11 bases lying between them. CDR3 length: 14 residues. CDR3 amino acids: CASSSRERTDTQYF. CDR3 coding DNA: TGTGCCAGCAGCTCTCGGGAGAGGACAGATACGCAGTATTTT.

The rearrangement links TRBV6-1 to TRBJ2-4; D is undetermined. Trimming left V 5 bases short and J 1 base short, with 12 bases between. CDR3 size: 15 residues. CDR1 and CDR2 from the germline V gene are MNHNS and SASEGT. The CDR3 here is CASSPPRGAKNIQYF. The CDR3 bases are TGTGCCAGCAGTCCCCCGAGAGGCGCCAAAAACATTCAGTACTTC.

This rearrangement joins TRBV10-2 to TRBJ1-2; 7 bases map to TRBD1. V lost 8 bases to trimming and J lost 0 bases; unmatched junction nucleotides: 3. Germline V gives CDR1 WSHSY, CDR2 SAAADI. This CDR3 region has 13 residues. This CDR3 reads CASGTDTNYGYTF. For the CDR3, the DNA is TGCGCCAGCGGGACAGATACTAACTATGGCTACACCTTC.

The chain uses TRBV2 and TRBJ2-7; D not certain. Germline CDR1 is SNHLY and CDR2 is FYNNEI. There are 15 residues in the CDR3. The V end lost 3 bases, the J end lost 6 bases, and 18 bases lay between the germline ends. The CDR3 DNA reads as TGTGCCAGCAGTGATCCCCCGGGCTACGGAATCGAGCAGTACTTC. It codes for CASSDPPGYGIEQYF.

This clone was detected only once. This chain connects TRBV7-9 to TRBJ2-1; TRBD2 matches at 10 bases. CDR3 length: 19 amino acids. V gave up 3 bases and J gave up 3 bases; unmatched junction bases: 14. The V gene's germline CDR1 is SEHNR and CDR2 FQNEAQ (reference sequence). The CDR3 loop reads CASSFTALAGVADYNEQFF. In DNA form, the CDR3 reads TGTGCCAGCAGCTTTACCGCCCTAGCGGGAGTTGCCGACTACAATGAGCAGTTCTTC.

The CDR3 nucleotides read TGTGCCAGCAGCTTAACGGGGGGTAGTTTGGAGACCCAGTACTTC. It yields the protein CASSLTGGSLETQYF. The chain has TRBV7-3 and TRBJ2-5; D perhaps matches TRBD2 (6 bases). CDR1 is SGHTA and CDR2 is FQGTGA in the germline V gene. V gave up 0 bases and J gave up 5 bases, with 13 bases separating them. There are 15 residues in the CDR3.

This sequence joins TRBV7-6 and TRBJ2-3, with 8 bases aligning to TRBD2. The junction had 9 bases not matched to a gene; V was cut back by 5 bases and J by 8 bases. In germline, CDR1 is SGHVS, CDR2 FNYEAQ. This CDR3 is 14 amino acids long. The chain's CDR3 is CASSIDRSGVTQYF. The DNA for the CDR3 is TGTGCCAGCAGCATAGACCGTAGCGGGGTTACGCAGTATTTT.

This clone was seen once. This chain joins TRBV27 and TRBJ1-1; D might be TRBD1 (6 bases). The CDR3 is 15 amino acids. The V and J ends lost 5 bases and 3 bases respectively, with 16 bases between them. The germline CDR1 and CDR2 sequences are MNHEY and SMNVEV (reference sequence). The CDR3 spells CASSLDGGGYTEAFF. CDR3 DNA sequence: TGTGCCAGCAGTCTGGACGGAGGGGGGTACACTGAAGCTTTCTTT.

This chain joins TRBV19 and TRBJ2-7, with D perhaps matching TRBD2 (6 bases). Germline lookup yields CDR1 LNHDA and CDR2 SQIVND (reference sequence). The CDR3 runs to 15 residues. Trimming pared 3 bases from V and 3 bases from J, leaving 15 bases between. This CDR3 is CASSMDYTLIYEQYF. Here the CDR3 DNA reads TGTGCCAGTAGTATGGACTATACCTTAATCTACGAGCAGTACTTC. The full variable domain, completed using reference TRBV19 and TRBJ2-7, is DGGITQSPKYLFRKEGQNVTLSCEQNLNHDAMYWYRQDPGQGLRLIYYSQIVNDFQKGDIAEGYSVSREKKESFPLTVTSAQKNPTAFYLCASSMDYTLIYEQYFGPGTRLTVT.

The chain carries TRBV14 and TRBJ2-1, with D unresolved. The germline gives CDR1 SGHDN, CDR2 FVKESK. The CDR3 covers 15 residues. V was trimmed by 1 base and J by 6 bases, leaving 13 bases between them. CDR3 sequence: CASSQAGRTLNEQFF. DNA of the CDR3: TGTGCCAGCAGCCAAGCGGGCCGCACCCTCAATGAGCAGTTCTTC.